This T cell receptor beta chain came from a study of early T cells in non-severe SARS-CoV-2 infection (dated by TCRdb to the early 2020s). About the full investigation: Bulk RNA from unsorted whole blood was used for TCR sequencing, so alpha and beta chains could not be paired.

The library was generated by 5' RACE. The sequencer was a NextSeq 500. Unique molecular identifiers were attached to individual cDNA molecules in the TCR library protocol so that sequencing error and PCR bias could be corrected. Sequencing covered both TCR alpha and beta chains, and within each sample the abundances of alpha and beta sequences were tightly co-correlated. In the source study's methods: Decombinator V4 was used to perform V gene, J gene and CDR3 annotation of TCR sequences. TCRs were defined as expanded if a significant change between any two time points was detected under a Poisson model with p below 0.0001. TCR abundances were normalised to the total number of TCRs sequenced in each sample and reported as counts per million. A search of VDJdb, accessed on 1 November 2021, was run for TCRs annotated to CMV, EBV and SARS-CoV-2, with TCRs annotated for multiple antigens excluded. Using fastp trimming at Q25 and MiXCR clonotype assembly, TCRdb reanalyzed the public sequencing data and kept in-frame beta chains. Rows merge per CDR3 protein into single entries with the most common DNA and genes. Clone size and V and J calls follow TCRdb, not the original study. This sample has about 70,000 distinct CDR3 sequences in its table, and approximately 15% of those were observed once. The ten top clones hold about 4% of the sample.

A few counts support this clonotype. Its antigen is unknown. No base quality values were provided; no much bigger clone lies one nucleotide off. Set within a cohort of healthcare workers in London, UK, this nested case-control study involved weekly PCR testing of nasopharyngeal swabs along with blood sampling. Healthcare workers were enrolled in the week of the UK lockdown, from 23 to 31 March 2020, and were followed every week for up to roughly 16 weeks. The research as a whole found: VDJdb matching was skewed toward anti-spike CD8 responses and likely underestimated virus-specific expansions, missing private and CD4 specificities.

The sequences come from whole blood, collected at baseline. The sequence came from an adult who was a healthcare worker with PCR-confirmed SARS-CoV-2 infection or an uninfected control (not recorded which).

The DNA reads TGTGCCAGCAGTGATCGAGCGCCTACGAACACCGGGGAGCTGTTTTTT. Its amino acids are CASSDRAPTNTGELFF. This chain joins TRBV6-1 to TRBJ2-2, with no reliable assignment of the D segment. A distance of 11 bases separates the germline ends of V and J, which lose 3 bases and 0 bases respectively. The CDR1 and CDR2 encoded by the germline V gene are MNHNS and SASEGT. From the cysteine up to the phenylalanine, the CDR3 has a length of 16 residues. Just CDR3 DNA is preserved here, 48 bases in frame from base 1.